The next 3 T cell receptor beta chains were all read from a single sample in a study of T cells after posttransplantation cyclophosphamide listed by TCRdb under 2016. In the paper's terms, the treatment or condition label means: high-dose cyclophosphamide on days +3 and +4 as single-agent GVHD prophylaxis. For conditioning, the PTCy patients got busulfan and fludarabine, then a related or unrelated marrow graft, followed by cyclophosphamide on days +3 and +4. The library was made by the immunoSEQ multiplex PCR assay. The immuneACCESS repertoire file appears here via TCRdb, limited to in-frame rearrangements. These files lack a portion of the clones; in checked studies, under half of the deficit traces to unresolved V genes, and the cause of the others is not known. Counted in this sample were approximately 20,000 clones; roughly 87% of them appeared once. The ten biggest clones cover 6% to 8% of the sample.

The sequencing used PBMCs, collected after allogeneic stem cell transplant with posttransplant cyclophosphamide. All receptors come from a female patient between 40 and 55 years old who received an allogeneic stem cell transplant from a related donor, was CMV-positive, and had no GVHD. Following transplantation, T cells from the graft donor may be among those present.

The chain employs TRBV28 and TRBJ2-3; 8 positions agree with TRBD2. The CDR3 contains 14 residues. The trim removed 8 bases at V and 1 base at J, leaving 5 bases unmatched. The germline V gene encodes CDR1 MDHEN and CDR2 SYDVKM. In DNA form, the CDR3 reads TGTGCCAGCGCCCGAGCGGGAGGCACAGATACGCAGTATTTT. As protein: CASARAGGTDTQYF.

The rearrangement uses TRBV5-6 and TRBJ2-7, with D uncertain. V shed 0 bases and J shed 0 bases, with 7 bases lying between them. The CDR3 extends over 14 amino acids. Germline lookup yields CDR1 SGHDT and CDR2 YYEEEE. The CDR3 protein is CASSLDGSSYEQYF. The CDR3 DNA sequence: TGTGCCAGCAGCTTGGACGGTAGCTCCTACGAGCAGTACTTC.

This rearrangement joins TRBV9 to TRBJ2-1, with TRBD1 as a possible D gene (5 bases). The germline V gene encodes CDR1 SGDLS and CDR2 YYNGEE. CDR3 length equals 14 residues. V was cut by 2 bases and J by 5 bases, with 11 bases left in between. This chain's CDR3 is CASSVGQGHNEQFF. Here the CDR3 DNA reads TGTGCCAGCAGCGTCGGCCAGGGCCACAATGAGCAGTTCTTC.